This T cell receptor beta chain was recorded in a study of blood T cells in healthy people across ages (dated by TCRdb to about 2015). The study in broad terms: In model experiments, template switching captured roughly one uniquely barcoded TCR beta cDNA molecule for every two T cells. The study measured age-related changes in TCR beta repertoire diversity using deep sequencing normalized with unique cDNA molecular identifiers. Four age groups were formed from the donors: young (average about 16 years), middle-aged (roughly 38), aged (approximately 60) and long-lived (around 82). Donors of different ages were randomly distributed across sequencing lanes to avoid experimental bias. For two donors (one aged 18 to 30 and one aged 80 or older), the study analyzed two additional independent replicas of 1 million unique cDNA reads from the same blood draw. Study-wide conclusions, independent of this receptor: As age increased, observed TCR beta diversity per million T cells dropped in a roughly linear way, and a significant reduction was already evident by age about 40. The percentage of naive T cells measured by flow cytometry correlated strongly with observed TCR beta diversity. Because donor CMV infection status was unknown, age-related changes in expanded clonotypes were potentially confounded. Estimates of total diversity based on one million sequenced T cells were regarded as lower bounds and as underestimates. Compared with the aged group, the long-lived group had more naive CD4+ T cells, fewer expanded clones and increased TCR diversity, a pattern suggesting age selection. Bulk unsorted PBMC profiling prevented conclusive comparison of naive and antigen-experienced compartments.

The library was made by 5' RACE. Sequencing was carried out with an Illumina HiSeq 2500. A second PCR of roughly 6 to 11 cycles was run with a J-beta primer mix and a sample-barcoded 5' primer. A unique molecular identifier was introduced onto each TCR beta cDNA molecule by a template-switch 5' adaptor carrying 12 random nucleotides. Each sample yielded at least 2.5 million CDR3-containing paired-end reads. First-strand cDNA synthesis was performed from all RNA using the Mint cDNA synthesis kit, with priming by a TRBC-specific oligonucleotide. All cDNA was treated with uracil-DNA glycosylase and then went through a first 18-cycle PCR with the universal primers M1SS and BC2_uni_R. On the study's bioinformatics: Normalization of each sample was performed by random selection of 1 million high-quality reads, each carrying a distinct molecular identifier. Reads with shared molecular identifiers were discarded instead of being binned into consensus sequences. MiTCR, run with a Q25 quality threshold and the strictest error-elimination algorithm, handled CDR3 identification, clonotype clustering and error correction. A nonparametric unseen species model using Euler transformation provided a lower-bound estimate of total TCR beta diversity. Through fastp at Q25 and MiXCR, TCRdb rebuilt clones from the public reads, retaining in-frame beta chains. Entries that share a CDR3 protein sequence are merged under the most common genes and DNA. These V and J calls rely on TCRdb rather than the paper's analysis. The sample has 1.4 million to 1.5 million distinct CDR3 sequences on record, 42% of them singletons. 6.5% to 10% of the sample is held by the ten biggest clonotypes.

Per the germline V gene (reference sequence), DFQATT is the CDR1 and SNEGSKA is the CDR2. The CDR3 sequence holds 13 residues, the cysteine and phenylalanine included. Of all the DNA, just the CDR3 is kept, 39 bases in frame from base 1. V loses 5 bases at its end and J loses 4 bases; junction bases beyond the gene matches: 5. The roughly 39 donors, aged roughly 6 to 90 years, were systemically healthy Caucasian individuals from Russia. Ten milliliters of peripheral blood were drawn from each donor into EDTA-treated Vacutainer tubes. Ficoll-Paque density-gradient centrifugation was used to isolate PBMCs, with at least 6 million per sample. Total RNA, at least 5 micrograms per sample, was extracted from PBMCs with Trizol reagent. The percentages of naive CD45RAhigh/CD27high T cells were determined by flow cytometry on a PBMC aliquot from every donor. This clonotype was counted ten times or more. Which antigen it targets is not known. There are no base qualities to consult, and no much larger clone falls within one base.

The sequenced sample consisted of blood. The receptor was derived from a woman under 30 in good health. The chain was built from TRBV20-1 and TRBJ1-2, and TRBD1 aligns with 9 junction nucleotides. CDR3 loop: CSAAGQGTYGYTF. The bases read TGCAGTGCTGCTGGACAGGGGACCTATGGCTACACCTTC.